This T cell receptor beta chain was captured in a study of T-cell reconstitution after alpha-beta-depleted transplantation in children. V was cut by 6 bases and J by 4 bases, with 10 bases left in between. This CDR3 region has 12 residues. Per germline, CDR1 DFQATT and CDR2 SNEGSKA (reference sequence). The sample holds a few counts of this clonotype. The TCRbeta library was prepared with unique molecular identifiers. One entry per CDR3 protein, called by TCRdb with MiXCR from the PCR reads. The sample gives approximately 490,000 distinct CDR3 sequences, roughly an eighth of which show up once; 4.5% to 6% is in the top ten.

The V gene is TRBV20-1, the J gene TRBJ2-1, with D perhaps matching TRBD1 (5 bases). This specimen was PBMCs from the stem cell graft donor, taken from the stem cell graft. The TCR was taken from a human donor who donated a stem cell graft to a child with combined immunodeficiency. The CDR3 nucleotides read TGCAGTGCAGGGGCCGCATACAATGAGCAGTTCTTC. It yields the protein CSAGAAYNEQFF.